This T cell receptor beta chain was sequenced during a study of graft-versus-host responses after intestinal transplantation. Study information: Transplant types were multivisceral, liver-intestinal, or isolated intestinal. Each patient got anti-thymocyte globulin induction, then tacrolimus and steroids for about 3 years. General study results and limits: Some GvH clones were seen earlier in gut or blood, suggesting intestinal origin.

From germline, CDR1 is SQVTM and CDR2 ANQGSEA. The CDR3 extends over 12 amino acids. Data came from immunoSEQ multiplex PCR; TCRdb stores just in-frame clones and leaves some out. The profile shows tens of thousands of clones, approximately 91% of them singletons. This clone was found once. The antigen is undetermined. One end of the junction fails to match germline, which may point to a read error. Intraepithelial and lamina propria lymphocytes were released after the graft tissue was processed. The material was ileum tissue, obtained roughly 390 days after transplant. The rearrangement links TRBV29-1 to TRBJ1-5; the D gene is possibly TRBD1 (5 bases). This TCR was sampled from a human patient who received an intestinal transplant, so some T cells may come from the graft donor. The CDR3 DNA follows: TGCAGCGTTCAAGAGGGGAACCAGCCCCAGCATTTT. It encodes CSVQEGNQPQHF.